This T cell receptor beta chain was sequenced in a study of shared clonotypes between healthy human individuals. Study-level points and caveats: At large depth, rarefaction still showed sorted-subset sequencing to be incomplete. Some clonotypes were shared by all four sorted-subset donors, while others were not shared. The non-shared ones had lower generation probabilities than the shared ones.

CD4+ cells were split into CD45RA+ naive and CD45RA-negative memory subsets. Profiling relied on immunoSEQ multiplex PCR, and the TCRdb table lists in-frame clones only, not all of them. The sample has just over 2,000,000 clones, 85% to 95% seen once. With regard to this clone: Its target is not known.

This receptor was identified in a man aged 18 to 30 in good health. Sequences were obtained from naive CD4+ T cells sorted from blood. Subset: CD45RA+ positively selected.

The CDR3 coding sequence is TGTGCCAGCAGCTTAGCGCCAGGGGGGGTTATAAAAAACATTCAGTACTTC. This translates into CASSLAPGGVIKNIQYF. This chain uses TRBV7-2 with TRBJ2-4, with D perhaps being TRBD1 or TRBD2 (7 bases each). Deletions cut 0 bases from V and 4 bases from J, with 16 bases between. Per the germline V gene, CDR1 is SGHTA and CDR2 is FQGNSA. This CDR3 comprises 17 residues.